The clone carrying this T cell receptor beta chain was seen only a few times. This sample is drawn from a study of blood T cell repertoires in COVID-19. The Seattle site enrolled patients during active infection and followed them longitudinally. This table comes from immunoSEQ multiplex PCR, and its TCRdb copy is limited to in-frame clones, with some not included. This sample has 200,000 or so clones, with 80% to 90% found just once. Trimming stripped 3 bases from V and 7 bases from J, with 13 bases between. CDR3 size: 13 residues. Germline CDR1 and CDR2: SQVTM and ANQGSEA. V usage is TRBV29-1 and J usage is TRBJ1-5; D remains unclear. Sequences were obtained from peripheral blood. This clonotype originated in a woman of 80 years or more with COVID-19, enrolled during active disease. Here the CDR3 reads CSVESAPGQPQHF. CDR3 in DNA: TGCAGCGTTGAGTCGGCACCGGGGCAGCCCCAGCATTTT.